The source of this TCR beta chain is a study of blood T cells in healthy people across ages. Whole-study results and caveats: Naive CD4+ cell counts and diversity both ran higher in long-lived than in aged donors. It was not known whether donors were CMV positive (a possible confounder of expanded clonotype changes). A conclusive naive versus antigen-experienced comparison was prevented by the unsorted PBMCs. Per-million-T-cell TCR beta diversity fell roughly linearly with age.

This clonotype was observed at least ten times. Its antigen is unidentified. CDR1 SGHAT and CDR2 FQNNGV come from the germline V gene. The V segment lost 2 bases and the J segment 8 bases; nucleotides outside the gene matches: 4. This CDR3 is 14 amino acids long. Combining a sample-barcoded 5' primer with a J-beta primer mix, a second PCR ran for roughly 7 to 12 cycles. TCRdb itself ran the 5' RACE reads through MiXCR, one entry per CDR3 protein. The data show approximately 730,000 distinct CDR3 sequences, around 46% seen once. The clonotype was recovered from a woman in her sixties in good health. This chain connects TRBV11-2 to TRBJ2-1; 9 nucleotides align to TRBD1. Sequenced sample: blood. The CDR3 sequence is CASSLPGQGHEQFF. As DNA, the CDR3 is TGTGCCAGCAGCTTACCGGGACAGGGACATGAGCAGTTCTTC.